Below are 30 T cell receptor beta chains sequenced from a single sample in a study of technical replicates of blood from four donors. TCRdb keeps only in-frame clones here, not all; method: immunoSEQ multiplex PCR. The sample lists tens of thousands of clones; roughly 93% were seen once. The sample taken for sequencing was T cells isolated from PBMCs. The source of these receptors is a human donor in good health.

The gene calls are TRBV27 and TRBJ2-5, with TRBD1 identical over 7 bases. The V gene's germline CDR1 is MNHEY and CDR2 SMNVEV (reference sequence). The V segment lost 4 bases and the J segment 6 bases; nucleotides outside the gene matches: 8. There are 14 residues in the CDR3. CDR3 bases: TGTGCCAGCAGTTCCCGGACAGGTAGACAGACCCAGTACTTC. It yields the protein CASSSRTGRQTQYF.

CDR3 DNA: TGTGCCAGCAGCTGGGACAGGACCTTCGACGAGCAGTACTTC. This encodes CASSWDRTFDEQYF. The chain employs TRBV28 and TRBJ2-7, with 8 bases identical to TRBD1. The CDR3 loop spans 14 amino acids. Losses at the gene ends were 6 bases for V and 5 bases for J; bases not matched to a gene: 9. The germline V gene encodes CDR1 MDHEN and CDR2 SYDVKM. The full variable domain, rest sourced from reference TRBV28 and TRBJ2-7, is DVKVTQSSRYLVKRTGEKVFLECVQDMDHENMFWYRQDPGLGLRLIYFSYDVKMKEKGDIPEGYSVSREKKERFSLILESASTNQTSMYLCASSWDRTFDEQYFGPGTRLTVT.

This clone was picked up one time. This chain joins TRBV5-4 and TRBJ2-3, with 10 bases fitting TRBD2. V trimming: 5 bases; J trimming: 2 bases; junction bases outside the gene matches: 5. The germline V gene has CDR1 SGHNT and CDR2 YYREEE (reference sequence). The CDR3 is 15 amino acids. The CDR3 loop reads CASSPGLAVTDTQYF. The CDR3 DNA reads as TGTGCCAGCAGTCCAGGACTAGCGGTCACAGATACGCAGTATTTT.

The chain is built from TRBV30 and TRBJ2-5, with a weak D call TRBD2 (7 bases). V lost 1 base and J 4 bases, leaving 13 bases between the germline ends. The CDR3 totals 14 residues. Germline values: CDR1 GTSNPN, CDR2 SVGIG (reference sequence). The CDR3 coding sequence is TGTGCCTGGAGTGGAGGGGGGGTCACAGAGACCCAGTACTTC. Protein: CAWSGGGVTETQYF.

The V gene is TRBV29-1, the J gene TRBJ2-2; no clear D. CDR1 SQVTM and CDR2 ANQGSEA come from the germline V gene. The CDR3 length is 16 residues. Trimming took 1 base from V and 0 from J, leaving 12 bases between them. CDR3 coding DNA: TGCAGCGTTGAAGTTCCGGGTCCGGCGAACACCGGGGAGCTGTTTTTT. Amino acid sequence: CSVEVPGPANTGELFF.

The chain joins TRBV9 to TRBJ2-5; D unresolved. Germline lookup yields CDR1 SGDLS and CDR2 YYNGEE. V lost 0 bases and J 2 bases, leaving 5 bases between the germline ends. CDR3 size: 13 residues. CDR3 coding DNA: TGTGCCAGCAGCGTAGTACATCAAGAGACCCAGTACTTC. Translating it yields CASSVVHQETQYF.

This clone was seen only once. The V call is TRBV7-9, the J call TRBJ2-1, with D possibly TRBD1 on 5 matching bases. This CDR3 is built from 13 residues. Germline V gene data show CDR1 as SEHNR and CDR2 as FQNEAQ (reference sequence). The V end was cut by 5 bases, the J end by 6 bases, with 11 bases between. CDR3 sequence: CASSMQGGNEQFF. CDR3 DNA sequence: TGTGCCAGCAGCATGCAGGGTGGCAATGAGCAGTTCTTC.

Only one count was recorded for this clone. This chain uses TRBV4-1 with TRBJ1-6; D is perhaps TRBD1 (6 bases). Trimming took 3 bases from V and 10 from J, leaving 25 bases between them. The germline gives CDR1 MGHRA, CDR2 YSYEKL. The CDR3 has 18 residues. The CDR3 loop reads CASSHPLGGRDIPSPLHF. The CDR3 DNA reads TGCGCCAGCAGCCACCCCTTAGGGGGACGGGACATCCCCTCACCCCTCCACTTT.

DNA of the CDR3: TGTGCCAGCAGTGAGACTAGCGGCACAGATACGCAGTATTTT. Protein: CASSETSGTDTQYF. The chain carries TRBV2 and TRBJ2-3; 8 bases line up with TRBD2. This CDR3 region has 14 residues. V lost 3 bases, J lost 1 base, and 0 bases stayed unmatched. Germline lookup yields CDR1 SNHLY and CDR2 FYNNEI.

The chain combines TRBV28 with TRBJ1-1; TRBD1 aligns across 7 bases. Germline trimming cut 4 bases from V and 0 bases from J; bases unmatched to any gene: 2. The CDR3 runs to 14 residues. Germline V CDR1 and CDR2: MDHEN, SYDVKM. The DNA for the CDR3 is TGTGCCAGCAGTTCGACAGGGTTGAACACTGAAGCTTTCTTT. Amino acids: CASSSTGLNTEAFF.

The gene calls are TRBV6-5 and TRBJ1-6; tentative D call: TRBD1 (5 bases). Per germline, CDR1 MNHEY and CDR2 SVGAGI. V dropped 0 bases and J dropped 7 bases, with 10 bases sitting between them. There are 15 residues in the CDR3. CDR3 sequence reads: CASSYSTGGNSPLHF. The DNA for the CDR3 is TGTGCCAGCAGTTACTCTACAGGCGGAAATTCACCCCTCCACTTT.

The rearrangement uses TRBV2 and TRBJ2-5, with D perhaps matching TRBD2 (6 bases). Trimming removed 6 bases at V and 5 bases at J, with 13 bases between. This CDR3 is built from 13 residues. The germline V gene has CDR1 SNHLY and CDR2 FYNNEI. CDR3 loop: CASSPRGLETQYF. The DNA for the CDR3 is TGTGCCAGCAGCCCGCGGGGACTCGAGACCCAGTACTTC.

This chain links TRBV5-6 with TRBJ1-1; D perhaps matches TRBD1 (6 bases). Germline CDR1 reads SGHDT; CDR2 reads YYEEEE. The V end was cut by 4 bases, the J end by 10 bases, with 17 bases between. This CDR3 region has 13 residues. Written as DNA, the CDR3 is TGTGCCAGCAGCGCCGGGACACCCGAAGGAGCTTTCTTT. Its protein product is CASSAGTPEGAFF.

In its sample, this clone was seen a few times. V usage is TRBV7-8 and J usage is TRBJ2-5, with 7 bases aligning to TRBD1. V lost 5 bases and J lost 1; bases outside the gene matches: 4. Germline CDR1 SGHVS, CDR2 FQNEAQ. CDR3 length equals 14 residues. The CDR3, as DNA: TGTGCCAGCAGCGGCCGGGACAGCCAAGAGACCCAGTACTTC. Encoded protein: CASSGRDSQETQYF.

V is TRBV11-2 and J is TRBJ2-7; 7 bases map to TRBD1. The CDR3 sequence is 15 residues long. Germline V gene lookup returns CDR1 SGHAT and CDR2 FQNNGV. V shed 3 bases, J shed 2 bases, and the junction held 7 bases outside the gene matches. CDR3 in DNA: TGTGCCAGCAGCTTCCGACAGGGCAGAGCCTACGAGCAGTACTTC. Translating it yields CASSFRQGRAYEQYF.

V usage is TRBV30 and J usage is TRBJ2-2, with D possibly being TRBD2 (6 bases). Germline CDR1 is GTSNPN and CDR2 is SVGIG (reference sequence). This CDR3 is 14 amino acids long. The V end was cut by 8 bases, the J end by 3 bases, with 16 bases between. Here the CDR3 DNA reads TGTGCCCGTCTTGGGGGGAAGTACACCGGGGAGCTGTTTTTT. It is translated as CARLGGKYTGELFF.

The sample holds one count of this clone. V usage is TRBV13 and J usage is TRBJ2-3; D call uncertain. Trimming took off 4 bases at V and 4 bases at J, with 12 bases between the two ends. Germline V lookup: CDR1 PRHDT, CDR2 FYEKMQ (reference sequence). This CDR3 has 14 amino acids. The CDR3 region has the DNA TGTGCCAGCAGCTCCTTAGAGAGCTCAGATACGCAGTATTTT. This encodes CASSSLESSDTQYF.

The rearrangement joins TRBV7-2 to TRBJ2-7, with no clear D. The V gene lost 6 bases and the J gene lost 0 bases, with 9 bases spanning the gap. Germline values: CDR1 SGHTA, CDR2 FQGNSA. The CDR3 runs to 13 residues. The CDR3 bases are TGTGCCAGCAGTTCGGTCCTCTCCTACGAGCAGTACTTC. As protein: CASSSVLSYEQYF. Looking up the rest from reference TRBV7-2 and TRBJ2-7 gives the full variable domain: GAGVSQSPSNKVTEKGKDVELRCDPISGHTALYWYRQSLGQGLEFLIYFQGNSAPDKSGLPSDRFSAERTGGSVSTLTIQRTQQEDSAVYLCASSSVLSYEQYFGPGTRLTVT.

The V and J genes are TRBV7-9 and TRBJ2-7; 9 positions match TRBD2. The CDR3 contains 14 residues. The ends lost 3 bases at V and 2 bases at J; junction bases unmatched: 2. Per germline, CDR1 SEHNR and CDR2 FQNEAQ (reference sequence). The CDR3 spells CASSLTSGTYEQYF. The CDR3 coding sequence is TGTGCCAGCAGCTTGACTAGCGGTACCTACGAGCAGTACTTC.

This chain joins TRBV6-5 and TRBJ2-7; D is undetermined. Germline V gives CDR1 MNHEY, CDR2 SVGAGI. This CDR3 region has 12 residues. V shed 6 bases and J shed 2 bases, with 8 bases lying between them. Here the CDR3 reads CASSPNTYEQYF. CDR3 sequence (DNA): TGTGCCAGCAGCCCGAACACCTACGAGCAGTACTTC.

The chain is built from TRBV6-1 and TRBJ2-5, with D hard to call. The CDR3 runs to 13 residues. V was clipped by 6 bases and J by 2 bases, with 10 bases between them. The germline V gene encodes CDR1 MNHNS and CDR2 SASEGT. CDR3 nucleotides: TGTGCCAGCAGCCAAACACGACAAGAGACCCAGTACTTC. Protein product: CASSQTRQETQYF.

The chain's CDR3 is CASSLKFWGRLNTEAFF. CDR3 in DNA: TGTGCCAGCAGTTTAAAGTTTTGGGGGCGATTAAACACTGAAGCTTTCTTT. This sequence joins TRBV27 and TRBJ1-1; a possible D gene is TRBD1 (6 bases). Between the trimmed V and J ends, which lost 2 bases and 2 bases, there was a span of 18 bases. The CDR3 spans 17 residues. The germline CDR1 and CDR2 sequences are MNHEY and SMNVEV (reference sequence).

The V call is TRBV6-6, the J call TRBJ2-2, with D perhaps TRBD1 (5 bases). Trimming removed 2 bases at V and 7 bases at J, with 14 bases between. Germline V gene lookup returns CDR1 MNHNY and CDR2 SVGAGI (reference sequence). The CDR3 sequence is 15 residues long. CDR3 in amino acids: CASSYPLNQGGELFF. The CDR3 DNA sequence: TGTGCCAGCAGTTACCCCCTAAATCAGGGCGGGGAGCTGTTTTTT.

The V and J genes are TRBV7-9 and TRBJ1-2, with TRBD1 as a possible D gene (6 bases). The CDR3 is made up of 14 amino acids. The germline V gene encodes CDR1 SEHNR and CDR2 FQNEAQ (reference sequence). The V end was cut by 4 bases, the J end by 0 bases, with 9 bases between. The CDR3 DNA reads as TGTGCCAGCAGCTACGCAGGGGCTAACTATGGCTACACCTTC. It is translated as CASSYAGANYGYTF.

The genes are TRBV7-9 and TRBJ1-3; D remains ambiguous. V was clipped by 3 bases and J by 1 base, with 7 bases between them. The germline CDR1 and CDR2 sequences are SEHNR and FQNEAQ (reference sequence). This CDR3 comprises 14 residues. The CDR3 loop reads CASSFDNSGNTIYF. The CDR3, as DNA: TGTGCCAGCAGCTTTGACAATTCTGGAAACACCATATATTTT.

This sequence joins TRBV11-2 and TRBJ2-7, with 9 bases lining up with TRBD2. The germline V gene encodes CDR1 SGHAT and CDR2 FQNNGV. With V trimmed by 5 bases and J by 3 bases, 8 bases remained unmatched. The length of the CDR3 is 15 residues. The CDR3 spells CASSTRTSEHYEQYF. In nucleotides, the CDR3 is TGTGCCAGCAGCACTCGGACTAGCGAACACTACGAGCAGTACTTC.

V is TRBV15 and J is TRBJ2-2; 11 nucleotides align to TRBD1. The ends lost 5 bases at V and 7 bases at J; junction bases unmatched: 9. The length of the CDR3 is 16 residues. Germline-derived CDR1 and CDR2 are LNHNV and YYDKDF (reference sequence). The CDR3 DNA is TGTGCCACCAGCCGGGACTGGACAGGGGGCCACGGGGAGCTGTTTTTT. Translation gives CATSRDWTGGHGELFF.

This chain connects TRBV4-1 to TRBJ2-3; perhaps TRBD2 as D (6 bases). The CDR3 sequence is 15 residues long. Germline V gene data show CDR1 as MGHRA and CDR2 as YSYEKL. V was trimmed by 5 bases and J by 1 base, leaving 13 bases between them. CDR3 coding DNA: TGCGCCAGCAGCGCCGGGACTCAACGCACAGATACGCAGTATTTT. The encoded protein is CASSAGTQRTDTQYF.

The chain uses TRBV29-1 and TRBJ2-1, with 7 bases lining up with TRBD1. The CDR3 has 15 amino acids. The V segment lost 2 bases and the J segment 5 bases; nucleotides outside the gene matches: 9. Germline values: CDR1 SQVTM, CDR2 ANQGSEA. CDR3 in DNA: TGCAGCGTTGAAAGGATCCGGGACAGAAACAATGAGCAGTTCTTC. Its translation is CSVERIRDRNNEQFF.

This chain joins TRBV27 and TRBJ1-2; 10 bases line up with TRBD1. Losses at the gene ends were 5 bases for V and 8 bases for J; bases not matched to a gene: 11. The CDR3 extends over 15 amino acids. Germline V gives CDR1 MNHEY, CDR2 SMNVEV (reference sequence). The CDR3 nucleotides are TGTGCCAGCAGTCTAGAACCGACAGGGGGCTTAGGCTACACCTTC. Translated, it gives CASSLEPTGGLGYTF.